This record concerns one T cell receptor (beta chain) sequence. What it recognizes is unknown. Reverse transcribed after extraction, RNA yielded cDNA as the sequencing template. Repertoires were generated with immunoSEQ multiplex PCR, while TCRdb's copy carries only in-frame clones and drops some. The sample consists of roughly 280,000 clones, about 62% of them appearing once. These data are taken from a study of CD8+ T cells in alopecia areata. Study findings and constraints: Tofacitinib significantly decreased scalp clonality and expanded CD8+ clones among top 100.

Treatment indicated: oral pan-JAK inhibitor, 5-10 mg twice daily. The CDR3 is 14 amino acids. Germline values: CDR1 LGHNA, CDR2 YNFKEQ. The V and J ends lost 2 bases and 8 bases respectively, with 15 bases between them. The source material was CD4+ T cells sorted from blood, sampled at roughly week 52, from a patient treated with tofacitinib. This sequence was found in a human donor with alopecia areata. The chain joins TRBV4-2 to TRBJ1-2; unclear D gene. The CDR3 sequence is CASSQYGSVRGYTF. The DNA for the CDR3 is TGTGCCAGCAGCCAATACGGGAGCGTAAGGGGCTACACCTTC.